This is a list of T cell receptor beta chains from one sample in a study of T-cell reconstitution after alpha-beta-depleted transplantation in children. One entry per CDR3 protein, called by TCRdb with MiXCR from the PCR reads. Among around 600,000 distinct CDR3 sequences listed, about 10% were seen once. This material consisted of PBMCs from the stem cell graft donor, taken from the stem cell graft. These receptors were taken from a human donor who donated a stem cell graft to a child with acute myeloid leukemia. Both conserved end residues are part of each CDR3. A D gene is named only where the DNA matches it firmly. Clone sizes are given selectively: once, few, many, or a class where the clone is expanded.

clone_size	v_call	d_call	j_call	cdr3_aa	cdr3_nt
many	TRBV29-1	TRBD2	TRBJ2-7	CSGTRREKTVKGYEQYF	TGCAGCGGCACTAGGCGGGAGAAAACAGTAAAGGGCTACGAGCAGTACTTC
-	TRBV7-6	-	TRBJ2-3	CASSLDRSRTQYF	TGTGCCAGCAGCTTGGACAGATCACGGACGCAGTATTTT
many	TRBV27	-	TRBJ2-3	CASSSLVDTQYF	TGTGCCAGCAGTTCCCTGGTTGATACGCAGTATTTT
few	TRBV20-1	-	TRBJ1-5	CSAPSYSNQPQHF	TGCAGTGCCCCTAGTTACAGCAATCAGCCCCAGCATTTT
many	TRBV7-3	TRBD1	TRBJ2-1	CASSFGTGGQYNEQFF	TGTGCCAGCAGCTTTGGGACAGGGGGTCAATACAATGAGCAGTTCTTC
many	TRBV12-3/TRBV12-4	TRBD2	TRBJ2-1	CASRTGLAGGEQFF	TGTGCCAGCAGGACGGGACTAGCGGGAGGTGAGCAGTTCTTC
few	TRBV30	-	TRBJ2-1	CAWKSGMTYNEQFF	TGTGCCTGGAAGTCTGGGATGACCTACAATGAGCAGTTCTTC
few	TRBV7-2	-	TRBJ1-5	CASSLAGKGLNQPQHF	TGTGCCAGCAGCTTAGCGGGAAAGGGCCTTAATCAGCCCCAGCATTTT
many	TRBV6-1	-	TRBJ2-3	CATAPWPQDTQYF	TGTGCCACCGCCCCCTGGCCCCAGGATACGCAGTATTTT
many	TRBV4-3	-	TRBJ2-7	CASSQDHRVHEQYF	TGCGCCAGCAGCCAAGATCACAGGGTCCACGAGCAGTACTTC
many	TRBV2	TRBD2	TRBJ2-2	CASRGQTSGTGELFF	TGTGCCAGCAGGGGCCAGACTAGCGGGACCGGGGAGCTGTTTTTT
many	TRBV6-2/TRBV6-3	-	TRBJ2-7	CASRHQGGLEIYEQYF	TGTGCCAGCAGACATCAGGGGGGACTAGAGATCTACGAGCAGTACTTC
many	TRBV24-1	-	TRBJ1-1	CATSDPATTGTEAFF	TGTGCCACCAGTGATCCGGCTACGACGGGGACTGAAGCTTTCTTT
few	TRBV6-1	TRBD1	TRBJ2-7	CASRPNGQGDEQYF	TGTGCCAGCAGACCGAATGGACAGGGTGACGAGCAGTACTTC
few	TRBV19	TRBD1	TRBJ2-2	CASSSLQGTGGELFF	TGTGCCAGTAGTTCCCTACAGGGGACGGGCGGGGAGCTGTTTTTT
many	TRBV5-1	-	TRBJ1-1	CASSRDGNTEAFF	TGCGCCAGCAGCCGCGACGGGAACACTGAAGCTTTCTTT
many	TRBV7-3	TRBD1	TRBJ1-5	CASSRGQGNQPQHF	TGTGCCAGCAGCCGCGGACAGGGCAATCAGCCCCAGCATTTT
many	TRBV9	-	TRBJ2-4	CASSVGITENIQYF	TGTGCCAGCAGCGTAGGGATCACCGAAAACATTCAGTACTTC
many	TRBV11-2	-	TRBJ2-7	CASSFGNAVEQYF	TGTGCCAGCAGCTTTGGTAATGCGGTAGAGCAGTACTTC
many	TRBV6-5	-	TRBJ2-2	CAAADTGELFF	TGTGCCGCGGCAGACACCGGGGAGCTGTTTTTT
-	TRBV10-3	TRBD2	TRBJ2-7	CAIKIGGSSEQYF	TGTGCCATAAAAATTGGCGGGAGTAGCGAGCAGTACTTC
-	TRBV28	-	TRBJ2-2	CASRRGYENTGELFF	TGTGCCAGCCGACGGGGCTACGAGAACACCGGGGAGCTGTTTTTT
-	TRBV10-3	-	TRBJ2-7	CAIRWSGGSYEQYF	TGTGCCATCAGATGGTCGGGGGGCAGCTACGAGCAGTACTTC
-	TRBV15	-	TRBJ2-7	CATSSRGTDFSYEQYF	TGTGCCACCAGCAGCCGAGGGACGGACTTCTCCTACGAGCAGTACTTC
few	TRBV10-3	TRBD2	TRBJ2-3	CAIWDSGREADTQYF	TGTGCCATCTGGGATAGCGGGAGAGAGGCAGATACGCAGTATTTT
-	TRBV6-1	TRBD1	TRBJ2-1	CASSPLQQGTEQFF	TGTGCCAGCAGCCCTCTTCAACAGGGGACTGAGCAGTTCTTC
few	TRBV24-1	TRBD2	TRBJ2-7	CATSDPSGLAGDEQYF	TGTGCCACCAGTGATCCCTCGGGACTAGCGGGAGACGAGCAGTACTTC
-	TRBV4-2	-	TRBJ2-1	CASSPEAGTPYNEQFF	TGTGCCAGCAGCCCAGAGGCGGGTACACCCTACAATGAGCAGTTCTTC
few	TRBV6-1	TRBD1	TRBJ2-5	CASRPQGAIETQYF	TGTGCCAGCCGCCCCCAGGGGGCGATTGAGACCCAGTACTTC
-	TRBV28	-	TRBJ2-3	CAAFSGLTDTQYF	TGTGCCGCCTTCTCGGGCCTCACAGATACGCAGTATTTT
-	TRBV19	-	TRBJ2-3	CASSISGTPTDTQYF	TGTGCCAGTAGTATTTCTGGGACACCAACAGATACGCAGTATTTT
many	TRBV12-3/TRBV12-4	-	TRBJ1-4	CASSYRVEKLFF	TGTGCCAGCAGTTACAGGGTGGAGAAACTGTTTTTT
few	TRBV20-1	-	TRBJ2-3	CSARSDGPQSWYF	TGCAGTGCTAGATCAGATGGGCCCCAAAGCTGGTATTTT
-	TRBV20-1	-	TRBJ2-7	CSARDILDWGEQYF	TGCAGTGCTAGAGATATCCTGGACTGGGGAGAGCAGTACTTC
many	TRBV5-1	-	TRBJ2-1	CASSLEGTNVEQFF	TGCGCCAGCAGCTTGGAGGGGACGAACGTTGAGCAGTTCTTC
many	TRBV18	-	TRBJ2-2	CASSPWKSGTGELFF	TGTGCCAGCTCACCATGGAAATCCGGGACCGGGGAGCTGTTTTTT
few	TRBV2	-	TRBJ2-1	CASWRGASWNEQFF	TGTGCCAGCTGGCGAGGGGCTAGCTGGAATGAGCAGTTCTTC
-	TRBV3-1	-	TRBJ1-5	CASSQSTGNQPQHF	TGTGCCAGCAGCCAGTCGACAGGCAATCAGCCCCAGCATTTT
few	TRBV29-1	TRBD1	TRBJ2-7	CSIRDRGYEQYF	TGCAGCATCCGGGACAGGGGCTACGAGCAGTACTTC
few	TRBV29-1	-	TRBJ2-3	CSVVIRQGLHTQYF	TGCAGCGTTGTAATCCGGCAGGGCCTACATACGCAGTATTTT
-	TRBV5-1	-	TRBJ2-2	CASSFREPGELFF	TGCGCCAGCAGCTTCAGGGAGCCCGGGGAGCTGTTTTTT
-	TRBV28	-	TRBJ2-1	CASTTRRTFFNEQFF	TGTGCCAGCACCACAAGGAGGACGTTCTTCAATGAGCAGTTCTTC
many	TRBV20-1	-	TRBJ2-3	CSAGTGTDTQYF	TGCAGTGCTGGGACCGGCACAGATACGCAGTATTTT
many	TRBV20-1	-	TRBJ1-1	CSARLQTSNTEAFF	TGCAGTGCTAGACTACAGACTTCGAACACTGAAGCTTTCTTT
many	TRBV5-1	TRBD2	TRBJ2-1	CASSSPGLGGNEQFF	TGCGCCAGCTCATCCCCGGGACTAGGAGGGAATGAGCAGTTCTTC
many	TRBV29-1	-	TRBJ2-1	CSVLLPGVDWGGFF	TGCAGCGTCCTACTCCCCGGGGTCGACTGGGGTGGGTTCTTC
few	TRBV5-6	TRBD1	TRBJ1-5	CASSLMAGGLYSNQPQHF	TGTGCCAGCAGCTTGATGGCAGGGGGATTATATAGCAATCAGCCCCAGCATTTT
few	TRBV4-3	-	TRBJ2-3	CASSRHEGGGADTQYF	TGCGCCAGCAGCCGGCACGAGGGAGGGGGCGCAGATACGCAGTATTTT
-	TRBV27	-	TRBJ2-1	CASSLVWDGYNEQFF	TGTGCCAGCAGTTTAGTTTGGGACGGTTACAATGAGCAGTTCTTC
-	TRBV6-2/TRBV6-3	-	TRBJ2-5	CASSLSLSQETQYF	TGTGCCAGCAGCTTAAGTCTTTCCCAAGAGACCCAGTACTTC
-	TRBV20-1	-	TRBJ1-2	CSARDTVRGARFGYTF	TGCAGTGCTAGAGATACGGTTCGGGGGGCGCGTTTTGGCTACACCTTC
-	TRBV9	-	TRBJ1-5	CASSAGNGLGNQPQHF	TGTGCCAGCAGCGCTGGGAACGGGTTGGGGAATCAGCCCCAGCATTTT
-	TRBV7-3	TRBD2	TRBJ2-3	CASSFGGRGADTQYF	TGTGCCAGCAGCTTCGGCGGGAGAGGGGCAGATACGCAGTATTTT
few	TRBV21-1	-	TRBJ2-1	CASSPQEIAGGLESYNEQFF	TGTGCCAGCAGCCCCCAGGAGATAGCGGGAGGGCTGGAGTCCTACAATGAGCAGTTCTTC
-	TRBV20-1	-	TRBJ1-2	CSARDLDRIRDGYTF	TGCAGTGCTAGAGATCTGGACAGAATAAGGGATGGCTACACCTTC
few	TRBV7-2	TRBD2	TRBJ2-1	CASSFSGSDYNEQFF	TGTGCCAGCAGCTTTAGCGGGAGCGATTACAATGAGCAGTTCTTC
-	TRBV6-1	TRBD2	TRBJ2-1	CASKGPVAGRRGSYNEQFF	TGTGCCAGCAAGGGACCTGTAGCGGGGCGGAGGGGCTCCTACAATGAGCAGTTCTTC
few	TRBV7-2	TRBD2	TRBJ2-1	CASSTRTSGLGGNEQFF	TGTGCCAGCAGCACGAGGACTAGCGGGTTAGGGGGCAATGAGCAGTTCTTC
many	TRBV5-1	-	TRBJ2-1	CASRTGPQSSYNEQFF	TGCGCCAGCAGGACGGGACCCCAGAGCTCCTACAATGAGCAGTTCTTC